The 8 T cell receptor delta chains given below trace back to one sample, sequenced in a study of Vδ1+ human thymocytes. What these receptors recognize is not known. Study conclusions and caveats: Thymic TRG and TRD repertoires appeared highly polyclonal, with Gaussian CDR3 length distributions.

The template was reverse-transcribed extracted RNA. CDR3 amplicons came from multiplex PCR with pooled V-gene forward and constant-region reverse primers. TCRdb applied CATT to the multiplex PCR reads for clone calling. This sample has about 54,000 delta-chain clones, with around 15% found just once. The sample taken for sequencing was Vdelta1+ gamma-delta thymocytes from the thymus. Subset here: FACS-sorted CD3+ TCRalphabeta- TCRVdelta1+ TCRVdelta2- thymocytes. The receptors here all came from a boy less than two years old who had congenital heart surgery.

This clone was seen a handful of times. The chain uses TRDV1 and TRDJ1; a weak D match, TRDD3 (6 bases). Trimming took 8 bases from V and 0 from J, leaving 19 bases between them. Germline CDR1 reads TSWWSYY; CDR2 reads QGS. The CDR3 runs to 16 residues. The CDR3 protein is CALYGFTGPYTDKLIF. In DNA form, the CDR3 reads TGTGCTCTTTACGGCTTTACTGGGCCGTACACCGATAAACTCATCTTT.

The chain couples TRDV1 to TRDJ1, with D possibly being TRDD3 (6 bases). Between the trimmed V and J ends, which lost 4 bases and 3 bases, there was a span of 27 bases. Germline V gene lookup returns CDR1 TSWWSYY and CDR2 QGS. The CDR3 has 19 residues. This CDR3 is CALGVPSGYGGWGPDKLIF. Here the CDR3 DNA reads TGTGCTCTTGGGGTACCTTCGGGGTACGGTGGCTGGGGTCCCGATAAACTCATCTTT.

This clone turned up a few times. The chain has TRDV1 and TRDJ1, with 7 bases aligning to TRDD3. The CDR3 sequence is 15 residues long. The germline V gene encodes CDR1 TSWWSYY and CDR2 QGS. Trimming cost V 7 bases and J 0 bases; bases outside gene matches: 8. This CDR3 reads CALATGDWYTDKLIF. The CDR3 DNA reads TGTGCTCTTGCCACTGGGGATTGGTACACCGATAAACTCATCTTT.

V gene TRDV1 combines with J gene TRDJ1, with D perhaps TRDD3 (6 bases). Germline V gene data show CDR1 as TSWWSYY and CDR2 as QGS. The length of the CDR3 is 20 residues. V lost 3 bases and J 3 bases, leaving 29 bases between the germline ends. In DNA, the CDR3 is TGTGCTCTTGGGGACCTCCCATTACTGGGATCGGAGGACACACCCGATAAACTCATCTTT. It codes for CALGDLPLLGSEDTPDKLIF.

This chain joins TRDV1 and TRDJ1; TRDD3 agrees at 8 bases. This CDR3 contains 20 residues. The ends lost 1 base at V and 2 bases at J; junction bases unmatched: 18. The germline V gene encodes CDR1 TSWWSYY and CDR2 QGS. CDR3 sequence: CALGEQKAALPYWGTDKLIF. For the CDR3, the DNA is TGTGCTCTTGGGGAACAAAAGGCCGCCCTCCCGTACTGGGGGACCGATAAACTCATCTTT.

The rearrangement joins TRDV1 to TRDJ1; D is undetermined. Trimming removed 1 base at V and 0 bases at J, with 18 bases between. This CDR3 has 18 amino acids. The V gene's germline CDR1 is TSWWSYY and CDR2 QGS. Here the CDR3 DNA reads TGTGCTCTTGGGGAACCGATTGTAACTCGTTGGTACACCGATAAACTCATCTTT. Translated: CALGEPIVTRWYTDKLIF.

The chain combines TRDV1 with TRDJ1, with 9 bases fitting TRDD3. J gave up 0 bases and V 2 bases, and 13 bases lay outside the gene matches. CDR1 is TSWWSYY and CDR2 is QGS in the germline V gene. The CDR3 has 19 residues. As DNA, the CDR3 is TGTGCTCTTGGGGAAACGACAAGGTGCTGGGGGATGTACACCGATAAACTCATCTTT. This codes for CALGETTRCWGMYTDKLIF.

This clone was seen a handful of times. The chain employs TRDV1 and TRDJ1, with D perhaps being TRDD2 or TRDD3 (5 bases each). Germline-derived CDR1 and CDR2 are TSWWSYY and QGS. The CDR3 loop spans 18 amino acids. V was clipped by 0 bases and J by 4 bases, with 21 bases between them. CDR3 DNA: TGTGCTCTTGGGGAACTCACCTACCCGCGGATATTCGGCGATAAACTCATCTTT. Translating gives CALGELTYPRIFGDKLIF.